This T cell receptor beta chain was sequenced during a study of spatial heterogeneity in lung cancer. Study-wide context: Samples came from 65 to 75 TRACERx patients with untreated early-stage lung cancer. Researchers sequenced follow-up PBMC samples if they had them, and these came a median of roughly two years after resection. On average, each unique TCR and UMI combination appeared more than ten times in raw reads.

Specified time point: blood at routine non-recurrence follow-up after resection. This clonotype was seen a few times. The antigen remains unidentified. Germline V CDR1 and CDR2: SGHRS, YFSETQ. The V gene lost 1 base and the J gene lost 2 bases, with 10 bases spanning the gap. The CDR3 has 14 amino acids. General study results and limits: Whereas they appeared in blood less at follow-up, ubiquitous expanded tumor TCRs appeared there more at resection.

TCRdb ran MiXCR on the 5' RACE reads and lists one entry per CDR3 protein. The sample includes 110,000 or so distinct CDR3 sequences, 9.5% to 14% of them seen just once. V and J are TRBV5-1 and TRBJ2-7; D is possibly TRBD2 (5 bases). This clonotype was sampled from a female donor with early-stage non-small cell lung cancer. Sequences were derived from PBMCs, sampled at follow-up. The CDR3 DNA reads TGCGCCAGCAGCTTGTTAGCGAGGACCTACGAGCAGTACTTC. Translating it yields CASSLLARTYEQYF.